This T cell receptor (beta chain) derives from a study of T-cell memory formation after mild COVID-19. TCR alpha and TCR beta cDNA libraries carrying sample barcodes and UMIs were produced by 5'RACE using constant-segment primers. TCRdb redid the calling of the 5' RACE reads with MiXCR, one entry per CDR3 protein. The sample includes about 350,000 distinct CDR3 sequences, roughly 13% of them seen just once. The CDR3 is 13 amino acids. In germline, CDR1 is SQVTM, CDR2 ANQGSEA. Only one count was recorded for this clonotype. The junction shows a germline mismatch at one end, possibly a read error. V and J are TRBV29-1 and TRBJ2-3; D possibly matches TRBD1 or TRBD2 (6 bases each). Material for sequencing was PBMCs or a T cell subset sorted from them (not recorded which). This TCR was sampled from a young man who had mild COVID-19 (a few samples of this study predate the infection). Cell type and time point are not known. Written as DNA, the CDR3 is TGCAGCTTTGAGTGGGGGGCCACAGATACGCAGTATTTT. This sequence encodes CSFEWGATDTQYF.